The sequence of this T cell receptor beta chain was determined in a study of OX40 agonist ivuxolimab in advanced cancers. Looking at the study overall: Across the patients, intravenous ivuxolimab was delivered every 2 weeks at 0.01 to 10 mg/kg.

Comment on this clone: Its antigen is unidentified.

Only in-frame clones appear in the TCRdb table, and some are missing; sequencing was by immunoSEQ multiplex PCR. The sample yields roughly 66,000 clones, 80% to 85% seen once. General observations from the study: Expanded peripheral T cells had an undetermined antigen specificity. Near-lowest levels of clonal expansion characterized partial responders at 0.1-3.0 mg/kg.

Trimming removed 4 bases from V and 2 bases from J; junction bases left unmatched: 3. Germline CDR1 MNHEY, CDR2 SMNVEV (reference sequence). This CDR3 is built from 14 residues. Specimen: CD4+ or CD8+ T cells sorted from blood, collected in a trial of the OX40 agonist ivuxolimab. The clonotype originates from an adult with an advanced solid tumor such as melanoma, head and neck, liver or kidney cancer. This rearrangement joins TRBV27 to TRBJ1-2; the match to TRBD1 covers 8 bases. CDR3 DNA: TGTGCCAGCAGTTCCCGACAGGGGAACTATGGCTACACCTTC. This gives the protein CASSSRQGNYGYTF.